Listed here are 4 T cell receptor beta chains from one sample, sequenced in a study of early T cells in non-severe SARS-CoV-2 infection. TCRdb analysed the 5' RACE reads with MiXCR anew, one entry per CDR3 protein. This table has 70,000 or so distinct CDR3 sequences, approximately 12% appearing once. The sequenced sample consisted of whole blood. These receptors were taken from an adult who was a healthcare worker with PCR-confirmed SARS-CoV-2 infection or an uninfected control (not recorded which).

The chain carries TRBV30 and TRBJ1-2, with no clear D. From germline, CDR1 is GTSNPN and CDR2 SVGIG (reference sequence). V was shortened by 8 bases and J by 6 bases, with 13 bases between the two germline ends. CDR3 length: 11 residues. CDR3: CARKPLNGYTF. CDR3 in DNA: TGTGCCCGCAAACCCTTAAATGGCTACACCTTC.

This clonotype was seen only a few times. The J gene is TRBJ1-5, the V gene TRBV29-1, with D unclear. The CDR3 totals 12 residues. The germline V gene has CDR1 SQVTM and CDR2 ANQGSEA. Trimming stripped 0 bases from V and 9 bases from J, with 9 bases between. The CDR3 DNA is TGCAGCGTTGAAGAGGGCGTCGGGCCCCAGCATTTT. Amino acid sequence: CSVEEGVGPQHF.

A single count supports this clonotype. V usage is TRBV11-2 and J usage is TRBJ2-3; tentatively, D is TRBD1 (6 bases). The germline CDR1 and CDR2 sequences are SGHAT and FQNNGV. The CDR3 runs 12 residues. V was pared by 5 bases and J by 5 bases, with 8 bases between. Here the CDR3 DNA reads TGTGCCAGCAGCGCCAGGGGAGATACGCAGTATTTT. As protein: CASSARGDTQYF.

The chain has TRBV20-1 and TRBJ1-1; D unresolved. Germline assignment: CDR1 DFQATT and CDR2 SNEGSKA (reference sequence). The CDR3 extends over 14 amino acids. V lost 6 bases and J 0 bases, leaving 14 bases between the germline ends. The CDR3: CSARRIGLNTEAFF. Here the CDR3 DNA reads TGCAGTGCGAGAAGGATAGGGTTGAACACTGAAGCTTTCTTT.